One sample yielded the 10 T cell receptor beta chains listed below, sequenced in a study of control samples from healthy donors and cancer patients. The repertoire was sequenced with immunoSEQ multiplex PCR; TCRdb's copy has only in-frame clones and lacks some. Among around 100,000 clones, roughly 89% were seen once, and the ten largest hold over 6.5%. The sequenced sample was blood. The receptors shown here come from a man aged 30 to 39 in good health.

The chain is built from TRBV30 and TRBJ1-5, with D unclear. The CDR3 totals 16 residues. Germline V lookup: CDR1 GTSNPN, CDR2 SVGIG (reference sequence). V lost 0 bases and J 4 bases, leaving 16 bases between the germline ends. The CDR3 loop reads CAWSVRGEGWNQPQHF. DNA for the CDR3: TGTGCCTGGAGTGTACGAGGAGAAGGATGGAATCAGCCCCAGCATTTT.

The CDR3 nucleotides read TGCGCCAGCAGCCCAGGGCTCGGGACTAGCGGGGGAAAGACCCAGTACTTC. Translating it yields CASSPGLGTSGGKTQYF. V and J are TRBV4-1 and TRBJ2-5; 14 bases map to TRBD2. V trimming: 4 bases; J trimming: 6 bases; junction bases outside the gene matches: 10. In germline, CDR1 is MGHRA, CDR2 YSYEKL. The CDR3 is 17 residues long.

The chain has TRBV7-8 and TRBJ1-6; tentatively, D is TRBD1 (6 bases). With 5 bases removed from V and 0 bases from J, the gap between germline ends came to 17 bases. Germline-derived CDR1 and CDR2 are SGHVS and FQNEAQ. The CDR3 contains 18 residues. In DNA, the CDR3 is TGTGCCAGCAGCCGTCGACAGGCCGGGAGCTCCTATAATTCACCCCTCCACTTT. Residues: CASSRRQAGSSYNSPLHF.

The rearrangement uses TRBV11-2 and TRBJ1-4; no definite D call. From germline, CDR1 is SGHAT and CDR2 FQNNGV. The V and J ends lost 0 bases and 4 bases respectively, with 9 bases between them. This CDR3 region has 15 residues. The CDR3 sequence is CASSLDTRLNEKLFF. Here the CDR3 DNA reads TGTGCCAGCAGCTTAGACACACGCCTTAATGAAAAACTGTTTTTT.

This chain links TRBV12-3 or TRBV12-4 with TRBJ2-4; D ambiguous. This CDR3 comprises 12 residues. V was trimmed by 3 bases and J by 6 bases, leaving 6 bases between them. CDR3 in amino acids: CASSFRANIQYF. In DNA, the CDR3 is TGTGCCAGCAGTTTTAGGGCAAACATTCAGTACTTC.

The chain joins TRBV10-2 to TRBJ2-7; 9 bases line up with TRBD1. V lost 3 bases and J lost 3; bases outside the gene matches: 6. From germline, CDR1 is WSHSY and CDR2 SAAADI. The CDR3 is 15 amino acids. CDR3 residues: CASSDSGTGSYEQYV. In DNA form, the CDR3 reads TGCGCCAGCAGTGACTCCGGGACAGGGAGCTACGAGCAGTACGTC.

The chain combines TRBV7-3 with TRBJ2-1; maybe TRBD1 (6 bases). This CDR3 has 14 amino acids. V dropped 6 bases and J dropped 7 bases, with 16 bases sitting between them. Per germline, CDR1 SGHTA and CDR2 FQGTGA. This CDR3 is CASSPGTQGNEQFF. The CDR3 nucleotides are TGTGCCAGCAGTCCCGGGACCCAGGGGAATGAGCAGTTCTTC.

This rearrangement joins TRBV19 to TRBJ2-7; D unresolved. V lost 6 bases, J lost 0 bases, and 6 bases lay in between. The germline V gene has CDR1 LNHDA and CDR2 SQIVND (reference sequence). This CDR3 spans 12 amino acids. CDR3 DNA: TGTGCCAGTAGCCCCTTCTCCTACGAGCAGTACTTC. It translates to CASSPFSYEQYF.

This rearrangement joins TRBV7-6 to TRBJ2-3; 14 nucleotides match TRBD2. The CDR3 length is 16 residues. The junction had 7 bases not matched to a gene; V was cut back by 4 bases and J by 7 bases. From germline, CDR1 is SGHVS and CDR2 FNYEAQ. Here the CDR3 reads CASSSRGTSGSNTQYF. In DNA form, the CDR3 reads TGTGCCAGCAGCTCACGCGGGACTAGCGGGAGTAATACGCAGTATTTT.

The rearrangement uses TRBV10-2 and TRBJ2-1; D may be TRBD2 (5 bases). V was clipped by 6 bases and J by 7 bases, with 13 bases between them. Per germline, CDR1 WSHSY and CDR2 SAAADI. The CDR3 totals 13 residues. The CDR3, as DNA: TGCGCCAGCAGAGGAGGTCGTTCGAATGAGCAGTTCTTC. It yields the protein CASRGGRSNEQFF.